This T cell receptor beta chain was sequenced in a study of cytomegalovirus exposure and HLA in healthy donors. Whole-study findings and limits: Trimming of TCR beta V- and J-genes showed a link, identified in a later analysis, to a missense DCLRE1C variant.

The CDR3 spans 15 residues. The germline V gene encodes CDR1 PRHDT and CDR2 FYEKMQ (reference sequence). The trim removed 5 bases at V and 1 base at J, leaving 7 bases unmatched. Regarding this clone: Antigen specificity is unknown.

PCR amplification relied on 60 Vbeta primers (plus 13 Jbeta primers). Clones were sequenced by immunoSEQ multiplex PCR, and TCRdb holds only the in-frame ones, with some missing. The repertoire holds 100,000 to 150,000 clones, with about three quarters as singletons. The sequence was obtained from a man aged 25-45 years in good health and CMV-seronegative. The specimen was PBMCs. V is TRBV13 and J is TRBJ2-5, with 7 bases lining up with TRBD1. The chain's CDR3 is CASSIITGAQETQYF. The CDR3 DNA follows: TGTGCCAGCAGCATTATAACAGGGGCCCAAGAGACCCAGTACTTC.